This T cell receptor (beta chain) was sequenced during a study of OX40 agonist ivuxolimab in advanced cancers. Study background: Age averaged about 60 years (range about 23 to 80), and about 86% were male. The study's findings and limits: There were, on average, more expanded clones in CD8+ T cells than in CD4+. The work left the antigen specificity of expanded peripheral T cells undetermined.

The CDR3 runs 12 residues. The V gene's germline CDR1 is MGHDK and CDR2 SYGVNS. Some clones are missing from TCRdb's copy, which holds only in-frame ones; the method was immunoSEQ multiplex PCR. The sample has tens of thousands of clones, roughly 90% seen once. About this clone: Antigen specificity is unknown. At one of its ends the junction is not consistent with the germline gene, which may arise from a read error.

This receptor was identified in an adult with an advanced solid tumor such as melanoma, head and neck, liver or kidney cancer. The J gene is TRBJ1-1, the V gene TRBV25-1; no reliable D call. Sequenced material: CD4+ or CD8+ T cells sorted from blood, taken in a trial of the OX40 agonist ivuxolimab. CDR3 loop: CASRESGKEAFF. In nucleotides, the CDR3 is TGTGCCAGCAGAGAATCTGGGAAGGAAGCTTTCTTT. Based on the CDR3 plus reference TRBV25-1 and TRBJ1-1, the full variable domain is EADIYQTPRYLVIGTGKKITLECSQTMGHDKMYWYQQDPGMELHLIHYSYGVNSTEKGDLSSESTVSRIRTEHFPLTLESARPSHTSQYLCASRESGKEAFFGQGTRLTVV.